A single sample is the source of the 31 T cell receptor beta chains below, sequenced in a study of blood T cell repertoires in COVID-19. Measured with immunoSEQ multiplex PCR; TCRdb has only the in-frame clones, and not every one. In the table there are 95,000 to 150,000 clones, roughly 90% of which are singletons. The specimen sequenced was peripheral blood. These receptors all stem from a man aged 50-60 years with acute or convalescent COVID-19.

This clone was counted many times. V is TRBV9 and J is TRBJ1-3; D call uncertain. Germline V gene lookup returns CDR1 SGDLS and CDR2 YYNGEE. The CDR3 extends over 16 amino acids. The germline V and J ends were trimmed by 0 bases and 2 bases, with 12 bases remaining between them. CDR3 DNA sequence: TGTGCCAGCAGCGTAGACGAGGTGAGGGCTGGAAACACCATATATTTT. Translating it yields CASSVDEVRAGNTIYF. The complete variable domain, with remaining parts taken from reference TRBV9 and TRBJ1-3, reads DSGVTQTPKHLITATGQRVTLRCSPRSGDLSVYWYQQSLDQGLQFLIQYYNGEERAKGNILERFSAQQFPDLHSELNLSSLELGDSALYFCASSVDEVRAGNTIYFGEGSWLTVV.

This chain uses TRBV6-2 or TRBV6-3 with TRBJ1-5; D is unresolved. The germline V gene encodes CDR1 MNHEY and CDR2 SVGEGT. Between the trimmed V and J ends, which lost 2 bases and 0 bases, there was a span of 8 bases. The CDR3 is 15 residues long. CDR3 DNA sequence: TGTGCCAGCAGTTACGGTGTAGCTAGCAATCAGCCCCAGCATTTT. Residues: CASSYGVASNQPQHF.

The rearrangement uses TRBV6-2 or TRBV6-3 and TRBJ2-3; the match to TRBD2 covers 11 bases. The CDR3 is 18 amino acids. Trimming removed 0 bases from V and 11 bases from J; junction bases left unmatched: 16. Germline CDR1 reads MNHEY; CDR2 reads SVGEGT. CDR3 region: CASSYSSFSGRVAEKQYF. The CDR3 DNA reads TGTGCCAGCAGTTACTCGAGTTTTAGCGGGAGGGTGGCCGAAAAGCAGTATTTT.

The V call is TRBV3-1 (or the pseudogene TRBV3-2), the J call TRBJ2-3, with TRBD2 matching 13 bases. The CDR3 is 16 amino acids. The germline V gene encodes CDR1 LGHDT and CDR2 YNNKEL (reference sequence). Trimming took 4 bases from V and 6 from J; bases not matched to a gene: 7. The CDR3 nucleotides are TGTGCCAGCAGCCCCCAGGGACTAGCGGGAACTGATACGCAGTATTTT. Translating gives CASSPQGLAGTDTQYF.

V and J are TRBV19 and TRBJ1-1; TRBD1 aligns across 9 bases. V was pared by 5 bases and J by 1 base, with 8 bases of the junction left unmatched. Germline values: CDR1 LNHDA, CDR2 SQIVND (reference sequence). The CDR3 length is 16 residues. The CDR3, as DNA: TGTGCCAGTAGTGCTCGGGGGGGACAGGGGAACACTGAAGCTTTCTTT. Translation: CASSARGGQGNTEAFF.

The V call is TRBV7-2, the J call TRBJ1-1; no clear D. Between the trimmed V and J ends, which lost 3 bases and 0 bases, there was a span of 8 bases. The germline V gene has CDR1 SGHTA and CDR2 FQGNSA. This CDR3 has 14 amino acids. The CDR3 DNA reads TGTGCCAGCAGCTTTGACGGGATGAACACTGAAGCTTTCTTT. This translates into CASSFDGMNTEAFF.

The V gene is TRBV5-1, the J gene TRBJ2-4; TRBD1 might be the D (5 bases). The length of the CDR3 is 16 residues. Trimming took off 0 bases at V and 0 bases at J, with 10 bases between the two ends. Germline V CDR1 and CDR2: SGHRS, YFSETQ. CDR3 protein: CASSLGSGKAKNIQYF. Here the CDR3 DNA reads TGCGCCAGCAGCTTGGGGTCAGGGAAAGCCAAAAACATTCAGTACTTC. The full variable domain, in which reference TRBV5-1 and TRBJ2-4 provide the parts outside the CDR3, is KAGVTQTPRYLIKTRGQQVTLSCSPISGHRSVSWYQQTPGQGLQFLFEYFSETQRNKGNFPGRFSGRQFSNSRSEMNVSTLELGDSALYLCASSLGSGKAKNIQYFGAGTRLSVL.

The chain combines TRBV18 with TRBJ2-7; 8 bases match TRBD1. The V gene's germline CDR1 is KGHSH and CDR2 LQKENI. The V and J ends lost 0 bases and 3 bases, in that order; junction bases with no gene match: 4. This CDR3 is built from 15 residues. CDR3 DNA: TGTGCCAGCTCACCACCGGCAGGGGGCATCTACGAGCAGTACTTC. Protein sequence: CASSPPAGGIYEQYF. Variable domain in full (rest from reference TRBV18 and TRBJ2-7): NAGVMQNPRHLVRRRGQEARLRCSPMKGHSHVYWYRQLPEEGLKFMVYLQKENIIDESGMPKERFSAEFPKEGPSILRIQQVVRGDSAAYFCASSPPAGGIYEQYFGPGTRLTVT.

The chain recombines TRBV19 with TRBJ2-1; a possible D gene is TRBD1 (5 bases). V lost 5 bases to trimming and J lost 9 bases, with 11 bases between them. This CDR3 is 12 amino acids long. The V gene's germline CDR1 is LNHDA and CDR2 SQIVND (reference sequence). In DNA form, the CDR3 reads TGTGCCAGTAGTTTTCGGACACGTGAGCAGTTCTTC. It translates to CASSFRTREQFF.

The chain couples TRBV14 to TRBJ2-3; a weak D match, TRBD2 (5 bases). Germline values: CDR1 SGHDN, CDR2 FVKESK. The CDR3 spans 16 residues. Trimming cost V 2 bases and J 5 bases, with 17 bases left between them. CDR3 sequence reads: CASSQFARDIGDTQYF. The CDR3 DNA is TGTGCCAGCAGCCAATTCGCGAGGGATATAGGAGATACGCAGTATTTT.

This sequence joins TRBV9 and TRBJ1-3; D is ambiguous. The CDR3 extends over 16 amino acids. Germline CDR1 SGDLS, CDR2 YYNGEE. V gave up 3 bases and J gave up 0 bases, with 13 bases separating them. CDR3 residues: CASSDSYSFSGNTIYF. CDR3 coding DNA: TGTGCCAGCAGCGACTCTTACAGCTTCTCTGGAAACACCATATATTTT.

V and J are TRBV6-1 and TRBJ2-2; TRBD2 aligns across 13 bases. V shed 4 bases, J shed 6 bases, and the junction held 8 bases outside the gene matches. The CDR3 length is 17 residues. CDR1 and CDR2 from the germline V gene are MNHNS and SASEGT. CDR3 loop: CASSGEKGLAGSGELFF. Written as DNA, the CDR3 is TGTGCCAGCAGTGGGGAGAAGGGACTAGCGGGATCCGGGGAGCTGTTTTTT.

V usage is TRBV4-1 and J usage is TRBJ1-2, with TRBD1 matching 12 bases. The CDR3 has 17 residues. From germline, CDR1 is MGHRA and CDR2 YSYEKL. The J segment lost 4 bases and the V segment lost 8 bases, leaving 14 bases of the junction unmatched. CDR3 protein: CASSPPGQGAVGYGYTF. As DNA, the CDR3 is TGCGCCAGCTCCCCCCCGGGACAGGGGGCGGTAGGCTATGGCTACACCTTC.

This rearrangement joins TRBV19 to TRBJ2-2, with 10 bases identical to TRBD2. The CDR3 runs to 16 residues. The germline V gene has CDR1 LNHDA and CDR2 SQIVND (reference sequence). The V gene end was trimmed by 6 bases and the J gene end by 5 bases; junction bases not matched to a gene: 9. This CDR3 is CASSTRSGRSTGELFF. The DNA of the CDR3 is TGTGCCAGTAGCACCCGTAGCGGGAGGAGTACCGGGGAGCTGTTTTTT. Based on the CDR3 plus reference TRBV19 and TRBJ2-2, the full variable domain is DGGITQSPKYLFRKEGQNVTLSCEQNLNHDAMYWYRQDPGQGLRLIYYSQIVNDFQKGDIAEGYSVSREKKESFPLTVTSAQKNPTAFYLCASSTRSGRSTGELFFGEGSRLTVL.

This clone was detected once. The chain has TRBV21-1 and TRBJ2-2; whether TRBD1, the table's D call, matches the DNA was not checked. TRBV21-1 is recorded as a pseudogene. This CDR3 has 14 amino acids. CDR3 residues: CAIEDRQNTGELFF. The DNA of the CDR3 is TGTGCCATAGAGGACAGGCAGAACACCGGGGAGCTGTTTTTT.

CDR3 amino acids: CASSLWLASTDTQYF. In DNA, the CDR3 is TGCGCCAGCAGCTTGTGGCTAGCTAGCACAGATACGCAGTATTTT. The chain combines TRBV5-1 with TRBJ2-3; D is perhaps TRBD2 (5 bases). The V end lost 1 base, the J end lost 0 bases, and 9 bases lay between the germline ends. This CDR3 spans 15 amino acids. Germline V gene lookup returns CDR1 SGHRS and CDR2 YFSETQ.

The chain joins TRBV19 to TRBJ1-3; D unclear. There are 16 residues in the CDR3. The V gene lost 5 bases and the J gene lost 0 bases, with 14 bases spanning the gap. Germline-derived CDR1 and CDR2 are LNHDA and SQIVND (reference sequence). CDR3 region: CASSPYRGNSGNTIYF. The CDR3 region has the DNA TGTGCCAGTAGTCCCTACCGGGGAAACTCTGGAAACACCATATATTTT.

This clone was observed once. The chain employs TRBV6-6 and TRBJ1-5; D unresolved. The CDR3 length is 12 residues. Germline V gene lookup returns CDR1 MNHNY and CDR2 SVGAGI (reference sequence). V shed 4 bases and J shed 7 bases, with 8 bases lying between them. The CDR3 reads CASSSGDQPQHF. The CDR3 region has the DNA TGTGCCAGCAGTTCCGGAGACCAGCCCCAGCATTTT.

The gene calls are TRBV4-1 and TRBJ2-1; TRBD2 matches 10 bases. J lost 8 bases, V lost 2 bases, and 3 bases had no gene match. CDR3 size: 14 residues. In germline, CDR1 is MGHRA, CDR2 YSYEKL. CDR3 sequence (DNA): TGCGCCAGCAGCCAAATAGCGGGAGGATATGAGCAGTTCTTC. Translation gives CASSQIAGGYEQFF.

The chain uses TRBV20-1 and TRBJ1-2, with D possibly matching TRBD1 (5 bases). The CDR3 is 15 amino acids. V shed 3 bases and J shed 2 bases, with 16 bases lying between them. Per germline, CDR1 DFQATT and CDR2 SNEGSKA (reference sequence). CDR3 amino acids: CSASTYAGGNYGYTF. In nucleotides, the CDR3 is TGCAGTGCTAGTACGTACGCGGGGGGAAACTATGGCTACACCTTC.

The chain is built from TRBV3-1 (or the pseudogene TRBV3-2) and TRBJ1-5, with 9 bases that match TRBD1. Germline lookup yields CDR1 LGHDT and CDR2 YNNKEL (reference sequence). With 3 bases clipped from V and 7 bases from J, the junction kept 4 bases outside the gene matches. This CDR3 spans 14 amino acids. The DNA for the CDR3 is TGTGCCAGCAGCCACAAACAGGGGGCCCAGCCCCAGCATTTT. It codes for CASSHKQGAQPQHF.

V gene TRBV19 combines with J gene TRBJ1-6, with D possibly TRBD1 on 6 matching bases. The CDR3 totals 14 residues. V was clipped by 10 bases and J by 7 bases, with 17 bases between them. Germline V CDR1 and CDR2: LNHDA, SQIVND (reference sequence). The CDR3 sequence is CATHEGQSNSPLHF. The CDR3 nucleotides read TGTGCCACCCATGAAGGACAGAGCAATTCACCCCTCCACTTT. Complete variable domain (other parts from reference TRBV19 and TRBJ1-6): DGGITQSPKYLFRKEGQNVTLSCEQNLNHDAMYWYRQDPGQGLRLIYYSQIVNDFQKGDIAEGYSVSREKKESFPLTVTSAQKNPTAFYLCATHEGQSNSPLHFGNGTRLTVT.

The chain is built from TRBV7-8 and TRBJ2-1, with D possibly TRBD1 on 6 matching bases. Trimming removed 5 bases at V and 3 bases at J, with 8 bases between. The CDR3 spans 13 residues. The germline V gene has CDR1 SGHVS and CDR2 FQNEAQ. This CDR3 reads CASSKDSYNEQFF. The CDR3 DNA follows: TGTGCCAGCAGCAAGGACAGCTACAATGAGCAGTTCTTC.

This clone was seen only once. Other DNA sequences from this sample encode an identical CDR3 as well. This chain connects TRBV19 to TRBJ1-1; D gene unclear. V lost 2 bases and J lost 3, with 7 bases in between. Germline CDR1 is LNHDA and CDR2 is SQIVND (reference sequence). The CDR3 contains 13 residues. CDR3 DNA: TGTGCCAGTAGTATAAGCCGGGACACTGAAGCTTTCTTT. Protein sequence: CASSISRDTEAFF.

This clone was detected a few times. The genes are TRBV5-1 and TRBJ2-7, with a tentative D call TRBD1 (5 bases). The germline V and J ends were trimmed by 9 bases and 2 bases, with 18 bases remaining between them. CDR1 is SGHRS, CDR2 YFSETQ, per germline. CDR3 length: 14 residues. CDR3 loop: CANDRSRAPYEQYF. CDR3 coding DNA: TGCGCCAACGACAGATCTAGGGCCCCCTACGAGCAGTACTTC.

V is TRBV6-1 and J is TRBJ2-2; TRBD2 matches at 7 bases. This CDR3 is 17 amino acids long. Germline CDR1 reads MNHNS; CDR2 reads SASEGT. V dropped 3 bases and J dropped 0; count of bases not matched to a gene: 7. CDR3 nucleotides: TGTGCCAGCAGTGATTGGGGGGGAGGCTCGAACACCGGGGAGCTGTTTTTT. Its protein is CASSDWGGGSNTGELFF.

The J gene is TRBJ1-5, the V gene TRBV5-1; the D gene is possibly TRBD1 (6 bases). CDR1 is SGHRS, CDR2 YFSETQ, per germline. This CDR3 comprises 14 residues. Trimming cost V 3 bases and J 4 bases, with 11 bases left between them. The CDR3 protein is CASSWGGANQPQHF. The CDR3 nucleotides read TGCGCCAGCAGCTGGGGGGGGGCTAATCAGCCCCAGCATTTT.

The CDR3 DNA sequence: TGTGCCAGCATGAGGGGACAACTCACCGGGGAGCTGTTTTTT. Protein: CASMRGQLTGELFF. The rearrangement uses TRBV28 and TRBJ2-2; TRBD1 is a possible D gene (6 bases). Germline V CDR1 and CDR2: MDHEN, SYDVKM. CDR3 length equals 14 residues. V shed 7 bases and J shed 4 bases, with 13 bases lying between them.

This sequence joins TRBV7-9 and TRBJ1-3; D ambiguous. The CDR3 consists of 14 residues. V was cut by 5 bases and J by 0 bases, with 8 bases left in between. The germline CDR1 and CDR2 sequences are SEHNR and FQNEAQ (reference sequence). In DNA, the CDR3 is TGTGCCAGCAGCGGCGGAGGCTCTGGAAACACCATATATTTT. This gives the protein CASSGGGSGNTIYF. Full variable domain (missing parts from reference TRBV7-9 and TRBJ1-3): DTGVSQNPRHKITKRGQNVTFRCDPISEHNRLYWYRQTLGQGPEFLTYFQNEAQLEKSRLLSDRFSAERPKGSFSTLEIQRTEQGDSAMYLCASSGGGSGNTIYFGEGSWLTVV.

This chain links TRBV18 with TRBJ2-5; 8 nucleotides agree with TRBD1. The CDR3 extends over 14 amino acids. Unmatched junction bases numbered 7, after V lost 6 bases and J lost 4 bases. Looked up from germline, CDR1 is KGHSH and CDR2 is LQKENI. CDR3 loop: CASSSGGDGETQYF. The CDR3 DNA reads TGTGCCAGCTCTTCAGGGGGCGACGGAGAGACCCAGTACTTC.

V usage is TRBV5-3 and J usage is TRBJ2-2; the match to TRBD2 covers 16 bases. TRBV5-3 is annotated as an ORF whose role is uncertain. The V segment lost 4 bases and the J segment 4 bases; nucleotides outside the gene matches: 7. The CDR3 has 18 amino acids. CDR3 region: CARSRGLAGGPVTGELFF. CDR3 DNA: TGTGCCAGAAGCCGGGGACTAGCGGGAGGGCCAGTCACCGGGGAGCTGTTTTTT.